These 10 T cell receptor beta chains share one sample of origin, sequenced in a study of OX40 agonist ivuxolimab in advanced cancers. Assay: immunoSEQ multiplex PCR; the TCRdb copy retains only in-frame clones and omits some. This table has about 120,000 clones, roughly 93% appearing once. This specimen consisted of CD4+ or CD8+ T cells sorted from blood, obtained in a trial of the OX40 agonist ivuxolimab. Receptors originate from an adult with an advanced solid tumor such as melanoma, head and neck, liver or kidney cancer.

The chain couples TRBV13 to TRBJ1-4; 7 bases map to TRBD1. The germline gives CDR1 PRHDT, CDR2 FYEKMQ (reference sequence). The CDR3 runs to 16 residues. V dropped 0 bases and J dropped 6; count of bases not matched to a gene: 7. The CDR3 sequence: CASSLGVSGGYEKLFF. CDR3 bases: TGTGCCAGCAGCTTAGGCGTCTCAGGGGGTTATGAAAAACTGTTTTTT.

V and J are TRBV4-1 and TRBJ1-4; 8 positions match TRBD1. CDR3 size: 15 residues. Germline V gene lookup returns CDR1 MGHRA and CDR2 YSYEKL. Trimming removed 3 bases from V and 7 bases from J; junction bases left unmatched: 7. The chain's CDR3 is CASSQGRGLGEKLFF. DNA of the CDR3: TGCGCCAGCAGCCAGGGCAGGGGGCTTGGTGAAAAACTGTTTTTT.

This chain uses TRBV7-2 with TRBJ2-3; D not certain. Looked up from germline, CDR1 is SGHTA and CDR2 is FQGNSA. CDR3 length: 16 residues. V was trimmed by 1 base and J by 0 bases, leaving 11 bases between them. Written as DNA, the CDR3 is TGTGCCAGCAGCTTAGGGGTCAGCACTAGCACAGATACGCAGTATTTT. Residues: CASSLGVSTSTDTQYF. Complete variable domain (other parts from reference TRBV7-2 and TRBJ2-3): GAGVSQSPSNKVTEKGKDVELRCDPISGHTALYWYRQSLGQGLEFLIYFQGNSAPDKSGLPSDRFSAERTGGSVSTLTIQRTQQEDSAVYLCASSLGVSTSTDTQYFGPGTRLTVL.

The CDR3 DNA is TGTGCCAGCAGTTCTCCGATAAGGACGGCGAACACCGGGGAGCTGTTTTTT. This sequence encodes CASSSPIRTANTGELFF. The chain has TRBV27 and TRBJ2-2; D is unresolved. CDR3 size: 17 residues. The germline V gene encodes CDR1 MNHEY and CDR2 SMNVEV (reference sequence). V lost 4 bases, J lost 0 bases, and 15 bases lay in between.

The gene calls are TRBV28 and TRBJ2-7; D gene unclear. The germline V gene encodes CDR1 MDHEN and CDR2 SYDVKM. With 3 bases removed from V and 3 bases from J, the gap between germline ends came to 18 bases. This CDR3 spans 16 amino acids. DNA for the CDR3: TGTGCCAGCAGTTTGGCCCCGGCAGGAGAAATCTACGAGCAGTACTTC. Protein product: CASSLAPAGEIYEQYF.

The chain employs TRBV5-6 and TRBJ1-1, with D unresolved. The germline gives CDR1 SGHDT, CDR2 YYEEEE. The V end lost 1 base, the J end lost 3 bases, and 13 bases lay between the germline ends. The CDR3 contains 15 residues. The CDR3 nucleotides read TGTGCCAGCAGCTTGCCAGGTGGAGAGGACACTGAAGCTTTCTTT. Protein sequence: CASSLPGGEDTEAFF. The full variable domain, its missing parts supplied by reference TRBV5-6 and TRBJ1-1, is DAGVTQSPTHLIKTRGQQVTLRCSPKSGHDTVSWYQQALGQGPQFIFQYYEEEERQRGNFPDRFSGHQFPNYSSELNVNALLLGDSALYLCASSLPGGEDTEAFFGQGTRLTVV.

In DNA, the CDR3 is TGCGCCAGCAGCTTGGTAGCGGGAGTTGACGAGCAGTACTTC. Protein product: CASSLVAGVDEQYF. The chain couples TRBV5-1 to TRBJ2-7; 9 positions agree with TRBD2. CDR3 length: 14 amino acids. V shed 0 bases and J 5 bases; nucleotides not matched to a gene: 3. Per the germline V gene, CDR1 is SGHRS and CDR2 is YFSETQ. Using reference TRBV5-1 and TRBJ2-7 for the parts outside the CDR3, the full variable domain is KAGVTQTPRYLIKTRGQQVTLSCSPISGHRSVSWYQQTPGQGLQFLFEYFSETQRNKGNFPGRFSGRQFSNSRSEMNVSTLELGDSALYLCASSLVAGVDEQYFGPGTRLTVT.

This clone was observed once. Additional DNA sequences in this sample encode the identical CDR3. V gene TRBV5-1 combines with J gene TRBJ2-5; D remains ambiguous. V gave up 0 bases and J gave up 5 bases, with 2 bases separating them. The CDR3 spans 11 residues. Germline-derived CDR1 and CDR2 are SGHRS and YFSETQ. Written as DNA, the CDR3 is TGCGCCAGCAGCTTGGACGAGACCCAGTACTTC. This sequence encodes CASSLDETQYF.

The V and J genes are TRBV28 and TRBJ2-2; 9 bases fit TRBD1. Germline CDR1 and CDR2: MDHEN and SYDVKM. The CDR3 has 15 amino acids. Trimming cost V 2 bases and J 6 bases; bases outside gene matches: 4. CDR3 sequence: CASSLGQGRAGELFF. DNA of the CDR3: TGTGCCAGCAGTTTAGGACAGGGGCGGGCCGGGGAGCTGTTTTTT.

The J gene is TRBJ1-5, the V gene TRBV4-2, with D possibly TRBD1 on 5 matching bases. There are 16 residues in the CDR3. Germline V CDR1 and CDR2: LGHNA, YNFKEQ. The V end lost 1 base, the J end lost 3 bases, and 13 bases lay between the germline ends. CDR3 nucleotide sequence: TGTGCCAGCAGCCAAGGGGCTCAGGGACCCAATCAGCCCCAGCATTTT. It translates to CASSQGAQGPNQPQHF.